This T cell receptor (beta chain) was identified during a study of spatial heterogeneity in lung cancer. About the research overall: Raw reads showed each unique TCR and UMI combination turning up more than ten times on average. Study-level results: Expanded tumor TCRs that were ubiquitous appeared in blood more at resection than follow-up.

Germline assignment: CDR1 SGHNT and CDR2 YYREEE (reference sequence). There are 15 residues in the CDR3. Time point noted: blood at routine non-recurrence follow-up after resection. Sequencing of whole RNA from tumor, nontumor lung or frozen PBMC involved no sorting. In its sample, this clonotype was seen once. Its specificity is not known. The junction and the germline gene differ at one end; a read error may be behind it. Individual TCR cDNA molecules each bore their own unique molecular identifier. TCRdb re-called the 5' RACE reads through MiXCR, storing one row per CDR3 protein. The sample lists around 110,000 distinct CDR3 sequences, 10% to 15% occurring once.

V usage is TRBV5-4 and J usage is TRBJ2-5; D is perhaps TRBD1 or TRBD2 (7 bases each). The receptor was derived from a male donor with early-stage non-small cell lung cancer. Sample: PBMCs, taken at follow-up. The chain's CDR3 is CASSLSGGAGETEYF. Written as DNA, the CDR3 is TGTGCCAGCAGCTTATCAGGGGGGGCCGGTGAGACCGAGTACTTC.